This T cell receptor (beta chain) emerged from a study of beta chain features in type 1 diabetes. For the study at large: Sorted cells numbering around 100,000,000 were examined across all samples. Study conclusions and caveats: Moderate yet significant TCRB CDR3 shortening was seen in Type 1 diabetes patients in all four CD4+ subsets.

Sequenced material consisted of expressed TCRB transcripts (all of the isolated RNA was reverse transcribed). Data came from immunoSEQ multiplex PCR; TCRdb stores just in-frame clones and leaves some out. This table holds about 660,000 clones, over 12% found once. The authors sorted CD4+ naive, central memory, regulatory and stem cell-like memory cells via CD45RO/CCR7/CD25/CD127/CD95/CD27. For this clone: Its antigen is not known.

Germline CDR1 SGHDT, CDR2 YYEEEE. Trimming took 2 bases from V and 1 from J, leaving 15 bases between them. The CDR3 spans 17 residues. The clonotype originates from a man between 18 and 29 years old with type 1 diabetes. This chain uses TRBV5-6 with TRBJ2-2; a weak D match, TRBD2 (6 bases). The sample was naive CD4+ T cells from blood. For the CDR3, the DNA is TGTGCCAGCAGCTTTCTCCCTAGCGCAGAGAACACCGGGGAGCTGTTTTTT. Translation gives CASSFLPSAENTGELFF.